These T cell receptor beta chains were read from a single sample in a study of graft-versus-host responses after intestinal transplantation. TCRdb's table, derived via immunoSEQ multiplex PCR, lists solely in-frame clones and lacks some. The sample has around 69,000 clones, around 90% seen once. Their specific antigens are unknown. Sequencing was performed on unstimulated CD8+ T cells sorted from spleen or lymph node cells, taken before transplant. These receptors came from a human donor who was the organ donor for an intestinal transplant. The CDR3 runs from the conserved cysteine through the conserved F or W. D genes are given only for firm matches. Not every row has a clone size; where given, it reads once, few, many or a size class.

D gene	V gene	clone size	J gene	CDR3 length	CDR3 DNA	CDR3 protein
TRBD1	TRBV6-1	NA	TRBJ2-3	14	TGTGCCAGCAGTGAAGGACAGGGGCCAGATACGCAGTATTTT	CASSEGQGPDTQYF
NA	TRBV19	NA	TRBJ2-1	17	TGTGCCAGTAGTATAGCAAGCCTCCCGGGCTCCTACAATGAGCAGTTCTTC	CASSIASLPGSYNEQFF
TRBD1	TRBV4-1	NA	TRBJ2-1	16	TGCGCCAGCAGCCAACCGCCGGGGCAGGGGGACAATGAGCAGTTCTTC	CASSQPPGQGDNEQFF
NA	TRBV14	NA	TRBJ1-2	14	TGTGCCAGCAGCCAAGAGGGCTCGGTCTATGGCTACACCTTC	CASSQEGSVYGYTF
NA	TRBV6-5	NA	TRBJ1-1	15	TGTGCCAGCAGTTACTCCCACGGTATGAACACTGAAGCTTTCTTT	CASSYSHGMNTEAFF
NA	TRBV12-5	NA	TRBJ1-2	14	TGTGCTAGTGGTCCCGGTGGGACTCACTATGGCTACACCTTC	CASGPGGTHYGYTF
NA	TRBV28	NA	TRBJ1-2	14	TGTGCCAGCAGTCCCGGTGCGGGGGTGGTAGGCTACACCTTC	CASSPGAGVVGYTF
TRBD1	TRBV14	NA	TRBJ1-4	21	TGTGCCAGCAGCTTCACCGGGACAGGGTTTGGATACGCTGCAACTAATGAAAAACTGTTTTTT	CASSFTGTGFGYAATNEKLFF
NA	TRBV28	few	TRBJ1-6	14	TGTGCCAGCAGTTTAATCCGGGGTAATTCACCCCTCCACTTT	CASSLIRGNSPLHF
NA	TRBV27	NA	TRBJ1-2	15	TGTGCCAGCAGTTTAGACCCCGGGATCTTCGGGGGCTACACCTTC	CASSLDPGIFGGYTF
TRBD2	TRBV5-4	NA	TRBJ2-2	19	TGTGCCAGCAGCTTGGTCCCATTAGCGGGGGAGACGAACACCGGGGAGCTGTTTTTT	CASSLVPLAGETNTGELFF
NA	TRBV28	NA	TRBJ2-5	12	TGTGCCAGCACCCGTTATCAAGAGACCCAGTACTTC	CASTRYQETQYF
NA	TRBV6-1	NA	TRBJ1-1	11	TGTGCCAGCCGGGTAAACACTGAAGCTTTCTTT	CASRVNTEAFF
NA	TRBV28	NA	TRBJ2-5	19	TGTGCCAGCAGTTTGACGGTCGCGGGGGCGACCTGGTACCAAGAGACCCAGTACTTC	CASSLTVAGATWYQETQYF
NA	TRBV9	NA	TRBJ1-5	14	TGTGCCAGCAGCGTGGGGGGGGGCAATCAGCCCCAGCATTTT	CASSVGGGNQPQHF
TRBD1	TRBV19	once	TRBJ1-3	15	TGTGCCAGTGGCCAGGGGGTAGTATCTGGAAACACCATATATTTT	CASGQGVVSGNTIYF
NA	TRBV2	NA	TRBJ2-2	15	TGTGCCAGCAGTGATGTCCGGGTGGGTCCCGGGGAGCTGTTTTTT	CASSDVRVGPGELFF
NA	TRBV18	NA	TRBJ1-1	14	TGTGCCAGCTCACTAGACGGAGGAAACACTGAAGCTTTCTTT	CASSLDGGNTEAFF
TRBD1	TRBV4-1	NA	TRBJ1-1	16	TGCGCCAGCAGCCGCGACCCCGGACAGGGGGATGTGAAAGCTTTCTTT	CASSRDPGQGDVKAFF
TRBD1	TRBV7-8	NA	TRBJ1-4	14	TGTGCCAGCAGCCGGACAGGGGAAAATGAAAAACTGTTTTTT	CASSRTGENEKLFF
TRBD2	TRBV2	few	TRBJ2-1	15	TGTGCCAGCACAGCGGGGGGGCGATCCTACAATGAGCAGTTCTTC	CASTAGGRSYNEQFF
NA	TRBV5-6	NA	TRBJ1-1	15	TGTGCCAGCAGCATATGGACAGCATTGAACACTGAAGCTTTCTTT	CASSIWTALNTEAFF
TRBD2	TRBV2	NA	TRBJ2-1	16	TGTGCCAGCAGGAACCCGCGGGGGGCCCCCTACAATGAGCAGTTCTTC	CASRNPRGAPYNEQFF